This TCR beta chain was sequenced in a study of T cell repertoires in cytomegalovirus infection (dated by TCRdb to about 2019). With regard to the full study: Donor HLA type was relevant to the analysis, because carriage of CMV infection together with the matching HLA type was indicated by public TCR beta signatures. Broad study findings and their caveats: In both this cohort and an independent cohort of some 370 donors, the cumulative frequency of public TCR beta family members distinguished carriers of CMV infection plus the relevant HLA type. The ex vivo response was dominated by HLA-C-restricted CMV-specific TCR beta clonotypes, which also provided the single most frequent clonotype in two of eight donors.

CDR1 and CDR2, looked up from the germline V gene (reference sequence), are LNHDA and SQIVND. The CDR3 sequence holds 13 residues, the cysteine and phenylalanine included. Only the CDR3 DNA is retained, 39 bases long and in frame from the first base. V is reduced by 3 bases and J by 7 bases, leaving a spacing of 13 bases between them. This clonotype turned up a few times. It has no known antigen specificity. The record has no base qualities; no much larger clone is one base away. The sequencing machine was an Illumina HiSeq 1500. TCRdb passed the public sequencing reads through fastp at Q25 and MiXCR, retaining productive beta sequences. Records with the same CDR3 protein are collapsed into one entry carrying the most frequent genes and DNA. This sample holds about 230,000 distinct CDR3 sequences; 22% were observed only once. The ten largest clones take up around a sixth of the sample.

This receptor chain uses TRBV19 and TRBJ2-7, with no confident D gene call. The receptor was isolated from a human donor in good health (CMV status not recorded). Some clones in this sample may be carry-over from other donors' samples. The sequenced sample consisted of CD8+ T cells from PBMCs. The CDR3 reads CASSIAATTEQYF. The sequence in DNA is TGTGCCAGTAGTATCGCTGCCACAACGGAGCAGTACTTC.